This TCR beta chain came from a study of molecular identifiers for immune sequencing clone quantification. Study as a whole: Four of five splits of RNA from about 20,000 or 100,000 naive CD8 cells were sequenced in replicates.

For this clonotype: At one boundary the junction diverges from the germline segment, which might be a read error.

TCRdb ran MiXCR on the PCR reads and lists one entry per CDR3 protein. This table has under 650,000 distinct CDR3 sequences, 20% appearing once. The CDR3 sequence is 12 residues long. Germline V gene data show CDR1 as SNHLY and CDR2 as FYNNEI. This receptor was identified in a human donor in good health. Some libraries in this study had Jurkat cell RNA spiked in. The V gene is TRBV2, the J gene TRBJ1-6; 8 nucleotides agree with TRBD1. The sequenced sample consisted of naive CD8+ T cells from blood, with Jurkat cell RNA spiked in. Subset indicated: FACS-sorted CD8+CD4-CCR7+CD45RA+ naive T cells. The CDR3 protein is CASSTGGGPFHF. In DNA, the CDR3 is TGTGCCAGCAGTACAGGGGGAGGACCCTTCCACTTT.